Each of the 26 T cell receptor beta chains below was sequenced from the same sample in a study of beta chain features in type 1 diabetes. Regarding the study as a whole: Within each of all four CD4+ subsets, Type 1 diabetes patients had TCRB CDR3s that were moderately but significantly shorter.

The authors reverse transcribed all of the isolated RNA, so sequencing captured expressed TCRB transcripts. TCRdb's table, derived via immunoSEQ multiplex PCR, lists solely in-frame clones and lacks some. The top ten clones hold less than 0.025% of a sample with nearly 700,000 clones, roughly 12% of them seen once. What these receptors recognize is not known. The sample comprised naive CD4+ T cells from blood. These receptors all come from a man between 18 and 29 years old with type 1 diabetes.

This clone was counted only a few times. The chain combines TRBV11-2 with TRBJ2-1; 10 bases are a match to TRBD1. Trimming cost V 1 base and J 6 bases; bases outside gene matches: 6. The CDR3 is 16 amino acids. Germline V gene sequence: CDR1 SGHAT, CDR2 FQNNGV. CDR3 DNA sequence: TGTGCCAGCAGCTTAGTAGGGGACAGGGGAGGCAATGAGCAGTTCTTC. It specifies CASSLVGDRGGNEQFF.

This clone was counted between two and nine times. The chain combines TRBV28 with TRBJ2-5; 9 nucleotides agree with TRBD2. Trimming took 6 bases from V and 2 from J; bases not matched to a gene: 13. Germline V gene sequence: CDR1 MDHEN, CDR2 SYDVKM. The CDR3 has 17 amino acids. This CDR3 is CASSTTAGGRRQETQYF. Written as DNA, the CDR3 is TGTGCCAGCAGCACCACCGCGGGGGGGCGGAGGCAAGAGACCCAGTACTTC.

This clone has just a few counts. The chain joins TRBV20-1 to TRBJ2-1; no definite D call. This CDR3 spans 10 amino acids. Germline V gene lookup returns CDR1 DFQATT and CDR2 SNEGSKA (reference sequence). Trimming stripped 3 bases from V and 5 bases from J, with 2 bases between. In nucleotides, the CDR3 is TGCAGTGCTAGCAACAATGAGCAGTTCTTC. The encoded protein is CSASNNEQFF.

This clone has a handful of counts. V usage is TRBV27 and J usage is TRBJ1-1, with unresolved D. V was trimmed by 8 bases and J by 3 bases, leaving 10 bases between them. CDR3 length: 12 amino acids. Germline values: CDR1 MNHEY, CDR2 SMNVEV (reference sequence). CDR3 DNA sequence: TGTGCCAGCCGGCACGCAGACACTGAAGCTTTCTTT. The encoded protein is CASRHADTEAFF.

This clone came up a few times. The chain links TRBV15 to TRBJ1-2, with D perhaps TRBD1 (5 bases). Trimming removed 3 bases at V and 2 bases at J, with 13 bases between. This CDR3 spans 15 amino acids. Germline values: CDR1 LNHNV, CDR2 YYDKDF (reference sequence). As DNA, the CDR3 is TGTGCCACCAGCAGTTATCGACAGACAAACTATGGCTACACCTTC. Translated: CATSSYRQTNYGYTF.

The CDR3 spells CASSYRANQPQHF. CDR3 coding DNA: TGTGCCAGCAGTTATAGGGCAAATCAGCCCCAGCATTTT. The chain has TRBV6-6 and TRBJ1-5; D remains unclear. The CDR3 has 13 residues. V was trimmed by 3 bases and J by 4 bases, leaving 7 bases between them. Germline V gene lookup returns CDR1 MNHNY and CDR2 SVGAGI (reference sequence).

This clone came up a few times. This chain joins TRBV18 and TRBJ2-7, with D tentatively TRBD2 (5 bases). In germline, CDR1 is KGHSH, CDR2 LQKENI. V was shortened by 3 bases and J by 5 bases, with 8 bases between the two germline ends. The CDR3 contains 12 residues. CDR3 nucleotide sequence: TGTGCCAGCTCACCTATCGGGAACGAGCAGTACTTC. Its translation is CASSPIGNEQYF.

This chain links TRBV2 with TRBJ1-6; possible D gene TRBD1, 5 bases. The CDR3 spans 13 residues. CDR1 SNHLY and CDR2 FYNNEI come from the germline V gene. V was trimmed by 5 bases and J by 7 bases, leaving 9 bases between them. CDR3 protein: CASSPQENSPLHF. In nucleotides, the CDR3 is TGTGCCAGCAGTCCACAGGAGAATTCACCCCTCCACTTT.

The J gene is TRBJ2-4, the V gene TRBV14; D uncertain. Germline loops: CDR1 SGHDN, CDR2 FVKESK. The length of the CDR3 is 13 residues. Trimming removed 0 bases at V and 15 bases at J, with 15 bases between. Here the CDR3 DNA reads TGTGCCAGCAGCCAAGAAAGTTCCGGCACCCCGTACTTC. The encoded protein is CASSQESSGTPYF.

This clone showed up just a few times. The chain's CDR3 is CSVDVLGGNEQFF. The CDR3 DNA is TGCAGCGTTGACGTTCTAGGTGGCAATGAGCAGTTCTTC. The rearrangement links TRBV29-1 to TRBJ2-1; unclear D gene. The CDR3 loop spans 13 amino acids. The germline gives CDR1 SQVTM, CDR2 ANQGSEA. The V end was cut by 3 bases, the J end by 6 bases, with 12 bases between.

The rearrangement uses TRBV4-1 and TRBJ2-1; D not resolved. CDR3 size: 15 residues. The V end was cut by 1 base, the J end by 12 bases, with 19 bases between. Germline V gene data show CDR1 as MGHRA and CDR2 as YSYEKL. The chain's CDR3 is CASSQVPQSQRRQFF. CDR3 in DNA: TGCGCCAGCAGCCAAGTACCACAGTCCCAGAGAAGGCAGTTCTTC.

The chain has TRBV7-9 and TRBJ2-1, with TRBD1 matching 7 bases. Looked up from germline, CDR1 is SEHNR and CDR2 is FQNEAQ (reference sequence). V was clipped by 5 bases and J by 1 base; unmatched bases: 11. This CDR3 is 17 amino acids long. The CDR3 protein is CASSQPLQGISYNEQFF. In DNA form, the CDR3 reads TGTGCCAGCAGCCAACCCCTACAGGGGATTTCCTACAATGAGCAGTTCTTC.

This clone appeared a few times. The chain employs TRBV27 and TRBJ1-2; weak D call: TRBD1 (6 bases). CDR1 is MNHEY, CDR2 SMNVEV, per germline (reference sequence). The CDR3 has 14 amino acids. Trimming removed 6 bases at V and 3 bases at J, with 14 bases between. The CDR3: CASSRFRGDYGYTF. CDR3 nucleotides: TGTGCCAGCAGCCGCTTCAGGGGAGACTATGGCTACACCTTC.

The chain links TRBV2 to TRBJ2-3, with no clear D. The CDR3 has 13 residues. Trimming removed 2 bases from V and 4 bases from J, with 7 bases in between. Germline V lookup: CDR1 SNHLY, CDR2 FYNNEI. CDR3 bases: TGTGCCAGCAGTGAACTAGGGTCAGATACGCAGTATTTT. This gives the protein CASSELGSDTQYF.

The genes are TRBV14 and TRBJ2-7; a possible D gene is TRBD1 (6 bases). Trimming removed 1 base at V and 3 bases at J, with 13 bases between. Per germline, CDR1 SGHDN and CDR2 FVKESK. The CDR3 consists of 15 residues. CDR3 nucleotide sequence: TGTGCCAGCAGCCAAGCCCCGGTAGGGGGCTACGAGCAGTACTTC. It encodes CASSQAPVGGYEQYF.

This clone was seen a few times. The rearrangement uses TRBV4-1 and TRBJ1-2; weak D call: TRBD1 (5 bases). V lost 2 bases and J lost 5, with 9 bases in between. Germline V lookup: CDR1 MGHRA, CDR2 YSYEKL. There are 13 residues in the CDR3. This chain's CDR3 is CASSQQGTYGYTF. The CDR3 region has the DNA TGCGCCAGCAGCCAACAGGGCACGTATGGCTACACCTTC.

For this clone: Other DNA sequences from this sample encode an identical CDR3 as well. The rearrangement joins TRBV7-9 to TRBJ1-2; 9 positions agree with TRBD1. Germline V gives CDR1 SEHNR, CDR2 FQNEAQ (reference sequence). The CDR3 runs to 16 residues. Losses at the gene ends were 3 bases for V and 0 bases for J; bases not matched to a gene: 5. The CDR3 loop reads CASSFGQGTANYGYTF. CDR3 sequence (DNA): TGTGCCAGCAGCTTCGGACAGGGGACGGCTAACTATGGCTACACCTTC.

This chain links TRBV6-5 with TRBJ2-7, with D uncertain. Per germline, CDR1 MNHEY and CDR2 SVGAGI. Trimming took off 0 bases at V and 3 bases at J, with 12 bases between the two ends. CDR3 length equals 15 residues. CDR3 bases: TGTGCCAGCAGTTACTCGGCCCTTAACCTCTACGAGCAGTACTTC. It translates to CASSYSALNLYEQYF.

The genes are TRBV6-5 and TRBJ2-7; TRBD1 matches at 8 bases. Germline-derived CDR1 and CDR2 are MNHEY and SVGAGI. V was pared by 2 bases and J by 2 bases, with 5 bases of the junction left unmatched. The CDR3 runs 15 residues. The CDR3, as DNA: TGTGCCAGCAGTTACGACGGGACAGGAGCCTACGAGCAGTACTTC. Translating gives CASSYDGTGAYEQYF.

This clone was seen only a few times. The chain joins TRBV25-1 to TRBJ2-5, with no clear D. The V end was cut by 1 base, the J end by 5 bases, with 2 bases between. The germline V gene has CDR1 MGHDK and CDR2 SYGVNS. The CDR3 sequence is 11 residues long. CDR3 DNA sequence: TGTGCCAGCAGTGAATCGGAGACCCAGTACTTC. It translates to CASSESETQYF.

This clone was detected only a few times. This rearrangement joins TRBV29-1 to TRBJ1-1, with unresolved D. Germline CDR1 and CDR2: SQVTM and ANQGSEA. The CDR3 loop spans 15 amino acids. The V end lost 7 bases, the J end lost 0 bases, and 18 bases lay between the germline ends. This CDR3 is CSAVPPGGMNTEAFF. For the CDR3, the DNA is TGCAGCGCAGTACCTCCGGGCGGCATGAACACTGAAGCTTTCTTT.

For this clone: The sample has other DNA sequences that encode this CDR3 too. V gene TRBV25-1 combines with J gene TRBJ2-4; TRBD1 matches at 12 bases. Germline lookup yields CDR1 MGHDK and CDR2 SYGVNS. The CDR3 is 15 amino acids. V was pared by 3 bases and J by 6 bases, with 3 bases of the junction left unmatched. Here the CDR3 reads CASSDGTGGGNIQYF. The DNA for the CDR3 is TGTGCCAGCAGTGATGGGACAGGGGGCGGAAACATTCAGTACTTC.

CDR3 coding DNA: TGTGCCAGCAGTGTTCGTCGACCCGACTATGGCTACACCTTC. It yields the protein CASSVRRPDYGYTF. V usage is TRBV2 and J usage is TRBJ1-2; D unclear. Germline V gives CDR1 SNHLY, CDR2 FYNNEI. There are 14 residues in the CDR3. Trimming shortened V by 4 bases and J by 3 bases, and 12 bases separated the two germline ends.

A few counts support this clone. This sequence joins TRBV6-5 and TRBJ2-5; D ambiguous. Per germline, CDR1 MNHEY and CDR2 SVGAGI. The V end lost 2 bases, the J end lost 5 bases, and 12 bases lay between the germline ends. There are 14 residues in the CDR3. The CDR3 region is CASSYEQLGETQYF. CDR3 sequence (DNA): TGTGCCAGCAGTTACGAACAGCTAGGGGAGACCCAGTACTTC.

This clone was seen only a few times. V and J are TRBV10-3 and TRBJ1-3, with TRBD1 identical over 7 bases. Unmatched junction bases numbered 2, after V lost 10 bases and J lost 2 bases. Germline assignment: CDR1 ENHRY and CDR2 SYGVKD. The CDR3 sequence is 12 residues long. Here the CDR3 DNA reads TGTGCCACTCAGGGGGCTGGAAACACCATATATTTT. As protein: CATQGAGNTIYF.

The gene calls are TRBV30 and TRBJ2-4; no clear D gene. Trimming left V 4 bases short and J 7 bases short, with 14 bases between. There are 13 residues in the CDR3. Germline lookup yields CDR1 GTSNPN and CDR2 SVGIG (reference sequence). The CDR3 bases are TGTGCCTGGAACACCCCCCCTGGGAACATTCAGTACTTC. This encodes CAWNTPPGNIQYF.